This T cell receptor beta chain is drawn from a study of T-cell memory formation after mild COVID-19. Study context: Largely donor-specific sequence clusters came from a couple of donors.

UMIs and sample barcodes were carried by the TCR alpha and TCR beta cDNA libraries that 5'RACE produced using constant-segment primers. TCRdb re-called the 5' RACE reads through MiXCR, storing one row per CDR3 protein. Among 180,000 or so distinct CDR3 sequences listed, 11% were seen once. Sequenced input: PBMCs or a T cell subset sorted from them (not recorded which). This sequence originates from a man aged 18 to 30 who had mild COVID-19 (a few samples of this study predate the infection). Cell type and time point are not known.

The CDR3 protein is CASSAPGGYEQYF. The CDR3 DNA reads TGTGCCAGCAGTGCTCCGGGAGGGTACGAGCAGTACTTC. The chain has TRBV12-3 or TRBV12-4 and TRBJ2-7; 8 bases are shared with TRBD2. The CDR3 is made up of 13 amino acids. With 5 bases clipped from V and 4 bases from J, the junction kept 4 bases outside the gene matches.